These 4 T cell receptor beta chains were sequenced from one sample in a study of shared clonotypes between healthy human individuals. Assay: immunoSEQ multiplex PCR; the TCRdb copy retains only in-frame clones and omits some. The sample contains about 590,000 clones, nearly 97% of which appear only once. CD45RO negativity and positive selection for CCR7 defined naive CD8 cells, a population that excluded terminally differentiated effector memory CD45RA+ cells. The sample comprised naive CD8+ T cells sorted from blood. All receptors come from a woman aged 30 to 39 in good health.

The CDR3 is CASSQLAGLRREQFF. CDR3 nucleotide sequence: TGCGCCAGCAGCCAATTAGCGGGTTTGAGGCGTGAGCAGTTCTTC. The rearrangement uses TRBV4-1 and TRBJ2-1; 7 bases are shared with TRBD2. The V and J ends lost 2 bases and 9 bases, in that order; junction bases with no gene match: 10. Germline loops: CDR1 MGHRA, CDR2 YSYEKL. The CDR3 runs to 15 residues.

This clone was found a few times. The CDR3 sequence is CSVTGDNEKLFF. DNA for the CDR3: TGCAGCGTCACAGGGGATAATGAAAAACTGTTTTTT. The rearrangement joins TRBV29-1 to TRBJ1-4, with 7 bases aligning to TRBD1. Trimming cost V 6 bases and J 4 bases; bases outside gene matches: 2. Germline V gene data show CDR1 as SQVTM and CDR2 as ANQGSEA. The CDR3 consists of 12 residues.

The chain uses TRBV11-3 and TRBJ2-3, with 8 bases that match TRBD2. CDR1 is SGHNT, CDR2 YENEEA, per germline. Trimming cost V 3 bases and J 6 bases; bases outside gene matches: 2. This CDR3 is 13 amino acids long. CDR3 loop: CASSFSGGDTQYF. In DNA form, the CDR3 reads TGTGCCAGCAGCTTTTCGGGAGGGGATACGCAGTATTTT.

This chain joins TRBV5-8 and TRBJ1-1; the D is unclear. The CDR3 is made up of 12 amino acids. The germline CDR1 and CDR2 sequences are SGHTS and YDEGEE. V lost 3 bases to trimming and J lost 0 bases, with 3 bases between them. This CDR3 reads CASSSMNTEAFF. Written as DNA, the CDR3 is TGTGCCAGCAGCTCGATGAACACTGAAGCTTTCTTT.